The 13 T cell receptor beta chains given below trace back to one sample, sequenced in a study of neurological immune-mediated disorders. MiXCR, run by TCRdb on the 5' RACE reads, gives a single entry per CDR3 protein. The sample shows approximately 32,000 distinct CDR3 sequences, under 9.5% of them seen only once. The source material was PBMCs. These receptors were collected from a woman between 35 and 50 years old in good health.

This clonotype was detected ten times or more. The rearrangement uses TRBV29-1 and TRBJ1-4; TRBD1 matches at 7 bases. Germline CDR1 is SQVTM and CDR2 is ANQGSEA. The V and J ends lost 7 bases and 6 bases, in that order; junction bases with no gene match: 5. The CDR3 sequence is 12 residues long. The CDR3 sequence: CSARGWDEKLFF. CDR3 bases: TGCAGCGCCAGGGGGTGGGATGAAAAACTGTTTTTT.

This clonotype showed up many times. The chain combines TRBV5-4 with TRBJ1-2; a possible D gene is TRBD1 (6 bases). The V end was cut by 4 bases, the J end by 6 bases, with 13 bases between. Per germline, CDR1 SGHNT and CDR2 YYREEE (reference sequence). CDR3 length: 13 amino acids. The CDR3 DNA is TGTGCCAGCAGCCCTGCGCAGGGGAATGGCTACACCTTC. Translation: CASSPAQGNGYTF.

This clonotype showed up just a few times. The rearrangement joins TRBV18 to TRBJ2-7, with a weak D call TRBD2 (6 bases). The CDR3 totals 12 residues. Trimming pared 6 bases from V and 7 bases from J, leaving 13 bases between. Looked up from germline, CDR1 is KGHSH and CDR2 is LQKENI. The CDR3 loop reads CASSTGLTEQYF. The CDR3 nucleotides read TGTGCCAGCTCGACGGGACTTACAGAGCAGTACTTC.

In this sample, this clonotype turned up many times. The rearrangement uses TRBV7-2 and TRBJ1-1; 7 nucleotides match TRBD1. CDR1 and CDR2 (germline): SGHTA, FQGNSA. Trimming took 2 bases from V and 1 from J; bases not matched to a gene: 1. There are 14 residues in the CDR3. This CDR3 is CASSLRGRNTEAFF. Written as DNA, the CDR3 is TGTGCCAGCAGCTTAAGGGGGCGGAACACTGAAGCTTTCTTT.

This clonotype has a count of ten or more. The chain recombines TRBV10-3 with TRBJ1-1; possible D gene TRBD1, 6 bases. Germline V gives CDR1 ENHRY, CDR2 SYGVKD. This CDR3 has 13 residues. Trimming stripped 10 bases from V and 2 bases from J, with 14 bases between. The CDR3 nucleotides read TGTGCCACCCTGGCAGGGGCAAACACTGAAGCTTTCTTT. Amino acids: CATLAGANTEAFF.

The V gene is TRBV11-2, the J gene TRBJ1-1; D remains unclear. Per germline, CDR1 SGHAT and CDR2 FQNNGV. Trimming removed 10 bases from V and 6 bases from J, with 12 bases in between. The CDR3 is 11 residues long. The CDR3 here is CAISQQSEAFF. The CDR3 DNA sequence: TGTGCCATCAGTCAACAGTCTGAAGCTTTCTTT.

This clonotype was seen ten or more times. This chain links TRBV5-1 with TRBJ2-2, with 8 bases matching TRBD1. Looked up from germline, CDR1 is SGHRS and CDR2 is YFSETQ. The CDR3 runs to 16 residues. V lost 2 bases to trimming and J lost 4 bases; unmatched junction nucleotides: 7. CDR3 DNA: TGCGCCAGCAGCTTCCAGGGGGCTGGGGGCACCGGGGAGCTGTTTTTT. It is translated as CASSFQGAGGTGELFF.

This clonotype appeared many times. The chain employs TRBV10-3 and TRBJ2-7, with a possible D match to TRBD1 (5 bases). The CDR3 runs 13 residues. V lost 2 bases, J lost 5 bases, and 10 bases lay in between. Germline assignment: CDR1 ENHRY and CDR2 SYGVKD. Written as DNA, the CDR3 is TGTGCCATCAGTGAGGCCCAGGGTAACGAGCAGTACTTC. This codes for CAISEAQGNEQYF.

This clonotype was detected many times. V gene TRBV29-1 combines with J gene TRBJ2-7; 7 bases agree with TRBD2. CDR3 length: 14 residues. V shed 6 bases and J 0 bases; nucleotides not matched to a gene: 8. CDR1 and CDR2 from the germline V gene are SQVTM and ANQGSEA. CDR3 in DNA: TGCAGCGTACGAAGGGCTAGCGGCTCCTACGAGCAGTACTTC. It yields the protein CSVRRASGSYEQYF.

In this sample, this clonotype turned up many times. The genes are TRBV12-3 or TRBV12-4 and TRBJ1-2; D unclear. The length of the CDR3 is 12 residues. Trimming stripped 1 base from V and 7 bases from J, with 7 bases between. CDR3 DNA sequence: TGTGCCAGCAGTTTAGGAGGGCTTGGCTACACCTTC. Translation: CASSLGGLGYTF.

This clonotype was detected many times. The V gene is TRBV5-1, the J gene TRBJ2-7, with D perhaps TRBD2 (6 bases). CDR1 and CDR2 (germline): SGHRS, YFSETQ. The CDR3 length is 13 residues. Trimming cost V 2 bases and J 3 bases, with 9 bases left between them. DNA for the CDR3: TGCGCCAGCAGCTTCCTGACTAGCTACGAGCAGTACTTC. Amino acid sequence: CASSFLTSYEQYF. The full variable domain, in which reference TRBV5-1 and TRBJ2-7 provide the parts outside the CDR3, is KAGVTQTPRYLIKTRGQQVTLSCSPISGHRSVSWYQQTPGQGLQFLFEYFSETQRNKGNFPGRFSGRQFSNSRSEMNVSTLELGDSALYLCASSFLTSYEQYFGPGTRLTVT.

The table lists this clonotype with many counts. The rearrangement joins TRBV7-9 to TRBJ1-1, with TRBD1 as a possible D gene (6 bases). Looked up from germline, CDR1 is SEHNR and CDR2 is FQNEAQ (reference sequence). Trimming took off 3 bases at V and 4 bases at J, with 9 bases between the two ends. This CDR3 has 13 residues. The DNA of the CDR3 is TGTGCCAGCAGCTTTTACAGGGCCACTGAAGCTTTCTTT. It yields the protein CASSFYRATEAFF.

This clonotype showed up many times. The chain couples TRBV7-2 to TRBJ2-7; 7 bases line up with TRBD2. Germline lookup yields CDR1 SGHTA and CDR2 FQGNSA. The CDR3 has 14 residues. The trim removed 0 bases at V and 4 bases at J, leaving 3 bases unmatched. For the CDR3, the DNA is TGTGCCAGCAGCTTAGCGCTAGCGGAATACGAGCAGTACTTC. Translated, it gives CASSLALAEYEQYF.